Listed here is a single T cell receptor beta chain. Its antigen is not known. At one end the junction does not follow the germline gene, possibly because of a read error. CDR3 length: 9 residues. CDR1 and CDR2 from the germline V gene are DFQATT and SNEGSKA (reference sequence). The source of the sample is a study of cytomegalovirus exposure and HLA in healthy donors. Study-wide background: It was reported in a later analysis that the 120 validation repertoires used the same platform as the 666 first-cohort repertoires. The study's findings and limits: Reportedly, cytomegalovirus status was diagnosed with high sensitivity and specificity. It was found in a later analysis that first-cohort TCR clusters tended to co-occur in the 100 to 150 validation repertoires. Rare sequences made up most TCRs, while some public TCRs were found in many donors.

Generated by immunoSEQ multiplex PCR, the TCRdb table keeps only in-frame clones and is missing some. The table includes around 66,000 clones, 97% detected once. The receptor was isolated from a young woman in good health and CMV-seropositive. Material for sequencing was PBMCs. The J gene is TRBJ2-7, the V gene TRBV20-1; maybe TRBD1 (6 bases). CDR3 region: CTSDSPPSF. The DNA of the CDR3 is TGCACCTCGGACAGTCCTCCTTCCTTC.